This TCR beta chain is drawn from a study of technical replicates of blood from a handful of donors. Clones were read by immunoSEQ multiplex PCR, and TCRdb kept only the in-frame ones, dropping some. The sample records approximately 74,000 clones, 75% to 90% being singletons. The clonotype comes from a human donor in good health. Some clones in this sample may be carry-over from other donors' samples. Sequencing was done on a sample of PBMCs.

This CDR3 is CASSSPWDFLYGYTF. CDR3 in DNA: TGTGCCAGCAGCTCACCTTGGGACTTCCTCTATGGCTACACCTTC. This chain connects TRBV7-9 to TRBJ1-2; perhaps TRBD1 as D (5 bases). Trimming took 4 bases from V and 4 from J, leaving 16 bases between them. The CDR3 loop spans 15 amino acids. Germline V gene data show CDR1 as SEHNR and CDR2 as FQNEAQ (reference sequence).